What follows are 8 T cell receptor beta chains derived from one specimen sequenced in a study of regulatory T cells in long-lasting Graves disease (dated by TCRdb to the early 2020s). What the time point label conveys for this sample: persistent/refractory GD, antithyroid drugs over 5 years with positive TRAb. For both TCR sequencing and RNA sequencing, RNA was extracted from PBMCs using TRIzol. The library was generated by multiplex PCR. The sequencer was an Illumina HiSeq 4000. CDR3 regions were amplified by Arm-PCR with iRepertoire HTBI primers to construct TCR beta libraries. TCRdb reran the public reads through fastp at Q25 and MiXCR, keeping productive beta chains. Records with the same CDR3 protein are collapsed into one entry carrying the most frequent genes and DNA. This sample lists a few hundred thousand distinct CDR3 sequences; around 20% were detected once. Jointly, the top ten make up 13% to 15% of the sample.

Specimen: peripheral blood mononuclear cells (PBMCs), collected when the disease was refractory, from a patient treated with antithyroid drugs. The source of these receptors is a female donor with Graves disease.

The chain joins TRBV5-8 to TRBJ1-4; a weak D match, TRBD1 (6 bases). Germline loops: CDR1 SGHTS, CDR2 YDEGEE. The CDR3 covers 15 residues. Between the trimmed V and J ends, which lost 3 bases and 7 bases, there was a span of 16 bases. CDR3 nucleotides: TGTGCCAGCAGCTCGTTACAGGGTGGCTTTGAAAAACTGTTTTTT. This sequence encodes CASSSLQGGFEKLFF. The variable domain in full, with the rest retrieved from reference TRBV5-8 and TRBJ1-4, is EAGVTQSPTHLIKTRGQQATLRCSPISGHTSVYWYQQALGLGLQFLLWYDEGEERNRGNFPPRFSGRQFPNYSSELNVNALELEDSALYLCASSSLQGGFEKLFFGSGTQLSVL.

The CDR3 sequence: CASRLGQGRDGYTF. As DNA, the CDR3 is TGTGCCAGCCGACTCGGACAGGGGAGAGATGGCTACACCTTC. The J gene is TRBJ1-2, the V gene TRBV6-2 or TRBV6-3; 9 bases map to TRBD1. This CDR3 region has 14 residues. V lost 8 bases to trimming and J lost 6 bases; unmatched junction nucleotides: 10. Germline assignment: CDR1 MNHEY and CDR2 SVGEGT.

This clonotype appeared a few times. The gene calls are TRBV18 and TRBJ2-5, with D possibly matching TRBD1 (6 bases). The V end was cut by 3 bases, the J end by 1 base, with 12 bases between. This CDR3 is 15 amino acids long. CDR1 and CDR2 (germline): KGHSH, LQKENI. The CDR3 coding sequence is TGTGCCAGCTCACCCCGGGACAACATCCAAGAGACCCAGTACTTC. Residues: CASSPRDNIQETQYF.

The chain couples TRBV25-1 to TRBJ2-2, with D possibly TRBD1 on 6 matching bases. The CDR3 is 14 residues long. The germline gives CDR1 MGHDK, CDR2 SYGVNS. Trimming removed 2 bases at V and 6 bases at J, with 10 bases between. The CDR3 coding sequence is TGTGCCAGCAGTGAAAGGGGGTGGTCCGGGGAGCTGTTTTTT. Its translation is CASSERGWSGELFF.

The chain has TRBV18 and TRBJ2-7; a weak D match, TRBD2 (6 bases). CDR1 is KGHSH, CDR2 LQKENI, per germline. V gave up 1 base and J gave up 3 bases, with 10 bases separating them. The CDR3 has 14 residues. CDR3 amino acids: CASSPQEGLYEQYF. The CDR3 coding sequence is TGTGCCAGCTCACCACAGGAGGGGCTCTACGAGCAGTACTTC.

V is TRBV28 and J is TRBJ2-2, with a tentative D call TRBD2 (6 bases). V was shortened by 7 bases and J by 5 bases, with 11 bases between the two germline ends. Germline-derived CDR1 and CDR2 are MDHEN and SYDVKM. The CDR3 is 13 amino acids. For the CDR3, the DNA is TGTGCCAGCATCCGCGGGGTGACCGGGGAGCTGTTTTTT. Translated, it gives CASIRGVTGELFF. Supplemented by reference TRBV28 and TRBJ2-2, the full variable domain reads DVKVTQSSRYLVKRTGEKVFLECVQDMDHENMFWYRQDPGLGLRLIYFSYDVKMKEKGDIPEGYSVSREKKERFSLILESASTNQTSMYLCASIRGVTGELFFGEGSRLTVL.

The chain combines TRBV6-2 or TRBV6-3 with TRBJ1-5, with TRBD1 matching over 8 bases. Germline lookup yields CDR1 MNHEY and CDR2 SVGEGT. This CDR3 contains 14 residues. The V gene end was trimmed by 5 bases and the J gene end by 6 bases; junction bases not matched to a gene: 6. CDR3 residues: CASSGQGDGQPQHF. CDR3 nucleotides: TGTGCCAGCAGTGGACAGGGAGACGGTCAGCCCCAGCATTTT.

In its sample, this clonotype was seen many times. The gene calls are TRBV11-2 and TRBJ2-5; D not certain. Trimming cost V 2 bases and J 2 bases, with 6 bases left between them. CDR1 and CDR2 (germline): SGHAT, FQNNGV. CDR3 size: 13 residues. The CDR3 loop reads CASSLTFQETQYF. The CDR3 coding sequence is TGTGCCAGCAGCTTAACGTTTCAAGAGACCCAGTACTTC.